The clone carrying this T cell receptor (beta chain) was recorded many times. Its antigen remains unidentified. Other DNA sequences in this specimen translate into the identical CDR3. PCR replicates performed on unsorted PBMC used roughly 300 ng DNA, 28,000 or so T cell genomes. Ten immunoSEQ deep assay plates were used to sequence unsorted PBMC DNA. Produced via immunoSEQ multiplex PCR; TCRdb's table is partial and in-frame only. The sample has about 490,000 clones; roughly four fifths are singletons. The unsorted samples had tens of millions of PBMCs used for genomic DNA. The record originates from a study of shared clonotypes between healthy human individuals. General study findings and limits: Genetic and exposure-history diversity was limited by the small donor number.

The source of this sequence is a woman aged 40 to 50 in good health. Some clones in this sample may be carry-over from other donors' samples. The material sequenced was PBMCs.

The CDR3 loop is CAWSVQPYGYTF. The CDR3 DNA reads TGTGCCTGGAGTGTACAGCCCTATGGCTACACCTTC. This rearrangement joins TRBV30 to TRBJ1-2; D unclear. The CDR3 sequence is 12 residues long. V shed 0 bases and J shed 4 bases, with 6 bases lying between them. Germline CDR1 reads GTSNPN; CDR2 reads SVGIG (reference sequence).